There are a few counts of the clone carrying this T cell receptor (beta chain). This entry is derived from a study of cytomegalovirus exposure and HLA in healthy donors. A multiplex PCR was run with 60 Vbeta primers and 13 Jbeta primers. Measured with immunoSEQ multiplex PCR; TCRdb has only the in-frame clones, and not every one. Of about 200,000 clones in the sample, 81% were seen once. Sample: PBMCs. The receptor comes from a man aged 18 to 30 in good health and CMV-seronegative.

CDR3 bases: TGCGCCAGCAGCCAGAACAGGGCTCCGGCCTACGAGCAGTACTTC. It translates to CASSQNRAPAYEQYF. This chain connects TRBV4-3 to TRBJ2-7, with D possibly being TRBD1 (6 bases). V was shortened by 3 bases and J by 2 bases, with 14 bases between the two germline ends. The CDR3 covers 15 residues. Germline V gives CDR1 LGHNA, CDR2 YSLEER.